The clone carrying this TCR beta chain was counted ten times or more. Antigen unknown. This sample was taken from a study of CD8 T cells in ankylosing spondylitis. This CDR3 spans 16 amino acids. V was trimmed by 0 bases and J by 1 base, leaving 10 bases between them. General study findings and limits: Ankylosing spondylitis blood seemed to carry a telltale TCR beta motif made of under 10 highly homologous variants. Relatively rare in peripheral blood, disease-linked clones were also CD8+.

Using its own MiXCR run on the 5' RACE reads, TCRdb lists one record per CDR3 protein. The table records 150,000 to 200,000 distinct CDR3 sequences, around a sixth of them present only once. The receptor was derived from a male donor aged 10-30 years with ankylosing spondylitis or in good health (not recorded which). The chain recombines TRBV12-3 or TRBV12-4 with TRBJ2-1; D is undetermined. Material for sequencing was blood, either unsorted or a sorted T cell fraction (not recorded which). CDR3 in amino acids: CASSLAELGSYNEQFF. The CDR3 DNA reads as TGTGCCAGCAGTTTAGCCGAGCTTGGGTCCTACAATGAGCAGTTCTTC.